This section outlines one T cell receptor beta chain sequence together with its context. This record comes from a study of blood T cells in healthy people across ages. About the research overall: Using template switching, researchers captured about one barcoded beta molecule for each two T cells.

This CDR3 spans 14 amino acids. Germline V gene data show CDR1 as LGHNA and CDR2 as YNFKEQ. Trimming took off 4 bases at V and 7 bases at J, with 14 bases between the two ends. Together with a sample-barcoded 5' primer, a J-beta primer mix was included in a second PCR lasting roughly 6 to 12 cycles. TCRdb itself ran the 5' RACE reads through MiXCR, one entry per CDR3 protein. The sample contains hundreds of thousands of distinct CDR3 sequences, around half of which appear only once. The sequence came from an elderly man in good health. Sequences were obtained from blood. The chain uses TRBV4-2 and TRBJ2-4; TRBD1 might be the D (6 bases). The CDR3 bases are TGTGCCAGCAGCCCACAGGGTCCGGGGAACATTCAGTACTTC. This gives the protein CASSPQGPGNIQYF.